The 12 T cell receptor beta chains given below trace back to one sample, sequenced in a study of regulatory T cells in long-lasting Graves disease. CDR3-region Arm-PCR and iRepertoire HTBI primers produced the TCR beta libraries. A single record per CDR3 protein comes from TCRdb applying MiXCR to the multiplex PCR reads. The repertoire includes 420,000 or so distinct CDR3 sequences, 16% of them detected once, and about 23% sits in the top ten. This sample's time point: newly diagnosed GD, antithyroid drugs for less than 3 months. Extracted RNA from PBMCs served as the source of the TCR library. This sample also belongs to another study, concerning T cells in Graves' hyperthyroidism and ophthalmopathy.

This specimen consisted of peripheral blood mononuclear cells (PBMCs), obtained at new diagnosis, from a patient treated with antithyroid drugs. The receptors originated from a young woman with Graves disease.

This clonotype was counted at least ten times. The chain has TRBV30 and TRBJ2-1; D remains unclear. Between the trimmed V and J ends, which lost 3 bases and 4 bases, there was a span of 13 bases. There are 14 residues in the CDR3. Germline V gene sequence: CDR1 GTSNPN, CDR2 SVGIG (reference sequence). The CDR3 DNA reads TGTGCCTGGAGCCCTTTGTCCCGATACAATGAGCAGTTCTTC. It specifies CAWSPLSRYNEQFF.

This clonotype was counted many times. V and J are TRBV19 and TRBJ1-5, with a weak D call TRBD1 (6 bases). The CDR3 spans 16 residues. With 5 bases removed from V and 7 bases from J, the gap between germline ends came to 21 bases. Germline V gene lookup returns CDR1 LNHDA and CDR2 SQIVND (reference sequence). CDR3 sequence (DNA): TGTGCCAGTAGTTCCGGGACACCGGACGGGTTCCAGCCCCAGCATTTT. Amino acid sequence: CASSSGTPDGFQPQHF.

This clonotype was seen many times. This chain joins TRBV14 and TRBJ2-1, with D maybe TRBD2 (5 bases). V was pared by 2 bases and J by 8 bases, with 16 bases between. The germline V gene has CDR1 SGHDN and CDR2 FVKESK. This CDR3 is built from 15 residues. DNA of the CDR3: TGTGCCAGCAGCCAACGGGGTAGGCGTGATTATGAGCAGTTCTTC. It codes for CASSQRGRRDYEQFF.

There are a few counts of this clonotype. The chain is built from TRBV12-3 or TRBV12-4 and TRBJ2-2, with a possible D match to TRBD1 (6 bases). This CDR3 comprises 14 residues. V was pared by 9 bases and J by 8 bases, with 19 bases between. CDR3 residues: CASTLTRTAGELFF. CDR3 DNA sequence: TGTGCCAGTACCTTAACGCGGACAGCGGGGGAGCTGTTTTTT.

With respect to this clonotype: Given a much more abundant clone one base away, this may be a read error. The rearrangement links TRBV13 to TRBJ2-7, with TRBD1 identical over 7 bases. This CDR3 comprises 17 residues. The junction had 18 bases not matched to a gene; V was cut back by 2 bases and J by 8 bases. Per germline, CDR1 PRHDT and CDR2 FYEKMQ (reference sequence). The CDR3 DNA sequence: TGTGCCAGCAGCTTAACAGGGGTAAGGAAGGGCGGTTACAAGCAGTACTTC. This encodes CASSLTGVRKGGYKQYF.

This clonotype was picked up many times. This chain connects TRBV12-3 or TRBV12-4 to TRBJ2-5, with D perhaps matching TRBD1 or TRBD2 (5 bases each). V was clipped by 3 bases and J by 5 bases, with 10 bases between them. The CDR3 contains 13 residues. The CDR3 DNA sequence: TGTGCCAGCAGTTTCTCCGGGGCGGAGACCCAGTACTTC. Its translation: CASSFSGAETQYF.

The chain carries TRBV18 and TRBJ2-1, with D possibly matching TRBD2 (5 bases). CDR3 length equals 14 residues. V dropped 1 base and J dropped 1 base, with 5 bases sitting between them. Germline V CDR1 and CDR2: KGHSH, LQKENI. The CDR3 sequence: CASSPLASYNEQFF. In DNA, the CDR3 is TGTGCCAGCTCACCACTAGCGTCCTACAATGAGCAGTTCTTC.

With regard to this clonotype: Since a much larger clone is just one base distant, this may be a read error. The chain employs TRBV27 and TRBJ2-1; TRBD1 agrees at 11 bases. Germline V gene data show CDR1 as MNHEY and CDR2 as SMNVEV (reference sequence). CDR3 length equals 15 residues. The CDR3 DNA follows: TGTGCCAGCACTCCGGACAGGGGGCTTTGGAATGGGCAGTTCTTC. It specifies CASTPDRGLWNGQFF.

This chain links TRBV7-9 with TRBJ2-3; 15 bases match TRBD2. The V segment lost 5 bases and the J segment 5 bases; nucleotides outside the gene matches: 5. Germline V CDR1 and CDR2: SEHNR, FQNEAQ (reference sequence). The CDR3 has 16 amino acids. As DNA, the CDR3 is TGTGCCAGCAGCCCCCGGACTAGCGGGAGGGTAGATACGCAGTATTTT. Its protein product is CASSPRTSGRVDTQYF.

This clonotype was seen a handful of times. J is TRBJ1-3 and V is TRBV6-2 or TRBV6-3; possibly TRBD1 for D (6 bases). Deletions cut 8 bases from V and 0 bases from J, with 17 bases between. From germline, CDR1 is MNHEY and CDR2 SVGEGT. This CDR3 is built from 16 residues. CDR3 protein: CASGVGAWISGNTIYF. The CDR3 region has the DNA TGTGCCAGCGGAGTGGGGGCCTGGATCTCTGGAAACACCATATATTTT.

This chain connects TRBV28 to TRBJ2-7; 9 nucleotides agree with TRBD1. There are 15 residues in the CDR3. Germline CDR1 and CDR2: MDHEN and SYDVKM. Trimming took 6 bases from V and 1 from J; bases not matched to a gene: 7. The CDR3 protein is CASRLGQGGSYEQYF. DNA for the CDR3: TGTGCCAGCAGGTTGGGACAGGGTGGGTCCTACGAGCAGTACTTC.

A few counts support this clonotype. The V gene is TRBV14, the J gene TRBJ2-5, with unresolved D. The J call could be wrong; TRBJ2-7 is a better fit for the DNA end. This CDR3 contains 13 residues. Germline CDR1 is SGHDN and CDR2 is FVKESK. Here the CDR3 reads CASTLTERGEQYF. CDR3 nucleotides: TGTGCCAGCACCCTCACCGAGCGAGGCGAGCAGTACTTC.